The 16 T cell receptor beta chains reported below all come from one sample, sequenced in a study of beta chain features in type 1 diabetes. General observations from the study: Shorter TCRB CDR3s, moderately but significantly so, marked every one of the four CD4+ subsets in Type 1 diabetes patients.

Antigens of these TCRs are unknown. Isolated RNA was reverse transcribed in full, so expressed TCRB transcripts were sequenced. The protocol was immunoSEQ multiplex PCR, while the TCRdb copy is restricted to in-frame clones and leaves out a portion. The repertoire holds roughly 250,000 clones, with around 21% as singletons. The sequenced sample was naive CD4+ T cells from blood. The receptors come from a woman aged 40 to 50 with type 1 diabetes.

This clone was seen a few times. Additional DNA sequences in this sample encode the identical CDR3. This chain connects TRBV20-1 to TRBJ1-2, with unresolved D. CDR1 and CDR2 (germline): DFQATT, SNEGSKA (reference sequence). The CDR3 is made up of 11 amino acids. Trimming removed 0 bases at V and 4 bases at J, with 3 bases between. This chain's CDR3 is CSARDSYGYTF. CDR3 sequence (DNA): TGCAGTGCTAGAGACAGCTATGGCTACACCTTC.

The chain recombines TRBV20-1 with TRBJ2-7, with D possibly TRBD1 on 5 matching bases. The CDR3 consists of 11 residues. Germline CDR1 DFQATT, CDR2 SNEGSKA (reference sequence). V was pared by 7 bases and J by 3 bases, with 10 bases between. This CDR3 reads CSGTPSYEQYF. In DNA form, the CDR3 reads TGCAGTGGGACACCTAGCTACGAGCAGTACTTC.

CDR3 sequence reads: CASSQGGGGSEKLFF. CDR3 coding DNA: TGCGCCAGCAGCCAAGGAGGTGGGGGCTCGGAAAAACTGTTTTTT. The chain couples TRBV4-3 to TRBJ1-4, with a weak D call TRBD1 (6 bases). Germline loops: CDR1 LGHNA, CDR2 YSLEER. This CDR3 has 15 residues. V was shortened by 1 base and J by 8 bases, with 14 bases between the two germline ends.

The genes are TRBV13 and TRBJ2-7, with TRBD1 matching over 7 bases. Germline loops: CDR1 PRHDT, CDR2 FYEKMQ (reference sequence). The CDR3 has 17 amino acids. Unmatched junction bases numbered 14, after V lost 5 bases and J lost 1 base. This CDR3 is CASSRITPTGVSYEQYF. The CDR3, as DNA: TGTGCCAGCAGCCGCATTACTCCAACAGGGGTTTCCTACGAGCAGTACTTC.

With regard to this clone: The same CDR3 also results from other DNA sequences found in this sample. The rearrangement uses TRBV29-1 and TRBJ1-1, with 7 bases matching TRBD1. Germline V lookup: CDR1 SQVTM, CDR2 ANQGSEA. The CDR3 is made up of 13 amino acids. The V segment lost 5 bases and the J segment 1 base; nucleotides outside the gene matches: 4. CDR3 sequence: CSVRQGSNTEAFF. The CDR3 bases are TGCAGCGTTCGACAGGGCTCGAACACTGAAGCTTTCTTT.

This sequence joins TRBV18 and TRBJ2-1, with D tentatively TRBD2 (6 bases). V dropped 5 bases and J dropped 8 bases, with 22 bases sitting between them. Germline values: CDR1 KGHSH, CDR2 LQKENI. This CDR3 region has 16 residues. The CDR3 spells CASSSSAGGVFDEQFF. CDR3 in DNA: TGTGCCAGCTCAAGCAGCGCTGGAGGGGTTTTCGATGAGCAGTTCTTC.

The V gene is TRBV7-2, the J gene TRBJ2-5; 7 bases line up with TRBD2. The CDR3 has 14 residues. V trimming: 0 bases; J trimming: 3 bases; junction bases outside the gene matches: 1. Germline CDR1 SGHTA, CDR2 FQGNSA. Here the CDR3 DNA reads TGTGCCAGCAGCTTAGCGCGGGGGAAAGAGACCCAGTACTTC. Protein sequence: CASSLARGKETQYF.

For the CDR3, the DNA is TGTGCCAGCAGCGTAGGGTGGGGCGGTTGGGGCGATGAGCAGTTCTTC. Translation: CASSVGWGGWGDEQFF. The rearrangement uses TRBV9 and TRBJ2-1, with D tentatively TRBD1 (5 bases). From germline, CDR1 is SGDLS and CDR2 YYNGEE. This CDR3 contains 16 residues. The V and J ends lost 0 bases and 8 bases respectively, with 18 bases between them.

This clone has just a few counts. This chain connects TRBV9 to TRBJ2-3, with 8 bases fitting TRBD1. J was trimmed by 3 bases and V by 0 bases; bases with no gene match: 3. CDR1 SGDLS and CDR2 YYNGEE come from the germline V gene. The CDR3 extends over 15 amino acids. In DNA form, the CDR3 reads TGTGCCAGCAGCGTAGGGACAGGGTGGACAGATACGCAGTATTTT. Translated, it gives CASSVGTGWTDTQYF.

The V gene is TRBV4-1, the J gene TRBJ2-7; TRBD1 matches at 7 bases. CDR1 and CDR2 from the germline V gene are MGHRA and YSYEKL. The CDR3 loop spans 17 amino acids. V shed 1 base and J 2 bases; nucleotides not matched to a gene: 11. The CDR3 here is CASSQGRTGLTTYEQYF. DNA of the CDR3: TGCGCCAGCAGCCAAGGGAGGACAGGTCTTACAACCTACGAGCAGTACTTC.

This clone was found a few times. The chain combines TRBV9 with TRBJ1-2; D may be TRBD1 (5 bases). The germline V gene encodes CDR1 SGDLS and CDR2 YYNGEE. Trimming removed 3 bases at V and 8 bases at J, with 11 bases between. The CDR3 extends over 12 amino acids. CDR3 amino acids: CASSADSFGYTF. For the CDR3, the DNA is TGTGCCAGCAGCGCCGACAGTTTCGGCTACACCTTC. The full variable domain, completed using reference TRBV9 and TRBJ1-2, is DSGVTQTPKHLITATGQRVTLRCSPRSGDLSVYWYQQSLDQGLQFLIQYYNGEERAKGNILERFSAQQFPDLHSELNLSSLELGDSALYFCASSADSFGYTFGSGTRLTVV.

The chain joins TRBV7-9 to TRBJ1-1, with D unclear. The CDR3 sequence is 12 residues long. V lost 5 bases and J 3 bases, leaving 7 bases between the germline ends. The V gene's germline CDR1 is SEHNR and CDR2 FQNEAQ (reference sequence). CDR3 DNA: TGTGCCAGCAGCCTTGTCCACACTGAAGCTTTCTTT. Its protein product is CASSLVHTEAFF. The variable domain in full, completed from reference TRBV7-9 and TRBJ1-1, reads DTGVSQNPRHKITKRGQNVTFRCDPISEHNRLYWYRQTLGQGPEFLTYFQNEAQLEKSRLLSDRFSAERPKGSFSTLEIQRTEQGDSAMYLCASSLVHTEAFFGQGTRLTVV.

The V and J genes are TRBV5-1 and TRBJ2-7; weak D call: TRBD2 (6 bases). The V end was cut by 6 bases, the J end by 2 bases, with 18 bases between. This CDR3 is 15 amino acids long. In germline, CDR1 is SGHRS, CDR2 YFSETQ. For the CDR3, the DNA is TGCGCCAGCATGCCTTTCGGGAGTGGAACCTACGAGCAGTACTTC. This encodes CASMPFGSGTYEQYF.

This clone was detected once. J is TRBJ2-4 and V is TRBV7-2, with a tentative D call TRBD1 (6 bases). CDR1 and CDR2 (germline): SGHTA, FQGNSA. This CDR3 has 14 residues. Trimming took 5 bases from V and 8 from J, leaving 16 bases between them. The CDR3 is CASSTYRVFDIQYF. Written as DNA, the CDR3 is TGTGCCAGCAGCACCTACAGGGTCTTCGACATTCAGTACTTC. Filled out from reference TRBV7-2 and TRBJ2-4, the complete variable domain reads GAGVSQSPSNKVTEKGKDVELRCDPISGHTALYWYRQSLGQGLEFLIYFQGNSAPDKSGLPSDRFSAERTGGSVSTLTIQRTQQEDSAVYLCASSTYRVFDIQYFGAGTRLSVL.

This clone was detected a few times. The genes are TRBV4-3 and TRBJ1-2; TRBD1 matches at 8 bases. The CDR3 totals 15 residues. V dropped 0 bases and J dropped 6; count of bases not matched to a gene: 6. Per the germline V gene, CDR1 is LGHNA and CDR2 is YSLEER. CDR3 sequence (DNA): TGCGCCAGCAGCCAAGAGACCAGGGGGCGCAATGGCTACACCTTC. Encoded protein: CASSQETRGRNGYTF.

This clone was seen only a few times. The chain employs TRBV28 and TRBJ2-6; 8 nucleotides match TRBD1. The CDR3 is made up of 17 amino acids. Germline-derived CDR1 and CDR2 are MDHEN and SYDVKM. The junction had 12 bases not matched to a gene; V was cut back by 5 bases and J by 6 bases. CDR3 residues: CASSPRQGRVTANVLTF. Here the CDR3 DNA reads TGTGCCAGCAGTCCAAGACAGGGGAGAGTTACGGCCAACGTCCTGACTTTC.